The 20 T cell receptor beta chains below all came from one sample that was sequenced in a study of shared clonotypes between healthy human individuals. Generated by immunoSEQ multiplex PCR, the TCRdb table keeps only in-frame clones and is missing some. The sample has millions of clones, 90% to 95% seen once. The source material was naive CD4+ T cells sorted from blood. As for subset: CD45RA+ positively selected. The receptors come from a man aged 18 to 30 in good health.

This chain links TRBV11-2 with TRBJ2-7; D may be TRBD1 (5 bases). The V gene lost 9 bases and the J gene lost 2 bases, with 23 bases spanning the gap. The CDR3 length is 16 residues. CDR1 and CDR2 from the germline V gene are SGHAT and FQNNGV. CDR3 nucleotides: TGTGCCAGGGCGAAGCTTAAGGAAAGGGGAACCTACGAGCAGTACTTC. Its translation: CARAKLKERGTYEQYF.

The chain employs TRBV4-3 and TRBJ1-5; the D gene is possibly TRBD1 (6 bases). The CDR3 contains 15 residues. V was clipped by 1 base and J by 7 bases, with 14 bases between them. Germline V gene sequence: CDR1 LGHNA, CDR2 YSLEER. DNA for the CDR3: TGCGCCAGCAGCCAAGTCTGGACAGAACGACAGCCCCAGCATTTT. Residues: CASSQVWTERQPQHF.

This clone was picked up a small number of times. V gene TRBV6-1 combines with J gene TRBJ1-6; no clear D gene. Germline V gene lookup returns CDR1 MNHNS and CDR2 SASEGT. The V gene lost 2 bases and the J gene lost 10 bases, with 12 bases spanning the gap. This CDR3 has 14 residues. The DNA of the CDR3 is TGTGCCAGCAGTGAATTGGGAGCGGGGTCACCCCTCCACTTT. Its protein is CASSELGAGSPLHF.

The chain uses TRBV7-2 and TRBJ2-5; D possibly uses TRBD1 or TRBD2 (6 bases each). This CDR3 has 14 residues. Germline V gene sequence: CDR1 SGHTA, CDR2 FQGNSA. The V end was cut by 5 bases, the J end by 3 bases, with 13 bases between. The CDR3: CASSQQGGEETQYF. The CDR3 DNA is TGTGCCAGCAGCCAACAGGGAGGTGAAGAGACCCAGTACTTC. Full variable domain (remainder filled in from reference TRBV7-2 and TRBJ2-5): GAGVSQSPSNKVTEKGKDVELRCDPISGHTALYWYRQSLGQGLEFLIYFQGNSAPDKSGLPSDRFSAERTGGSVSTLTIQRTQQEDSAVYLCASSQQGGEETQYFGPGTRLLVL.

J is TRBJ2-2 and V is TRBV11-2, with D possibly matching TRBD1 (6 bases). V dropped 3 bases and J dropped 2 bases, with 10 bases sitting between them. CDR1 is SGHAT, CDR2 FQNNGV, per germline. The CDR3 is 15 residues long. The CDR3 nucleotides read TGTGCCAGCAGCTTCACAGGGACAAACACCGGGGAGCTGTTTTTT. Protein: CASSFTGTNTGELFF.

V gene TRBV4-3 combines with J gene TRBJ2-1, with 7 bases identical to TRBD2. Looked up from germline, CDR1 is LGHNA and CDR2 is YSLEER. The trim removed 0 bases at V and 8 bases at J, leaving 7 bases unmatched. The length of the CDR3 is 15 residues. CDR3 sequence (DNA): TGCGCCAGCAGCCAAGAGCCGCGGGAGATCTATGAGCAGTTCTTC. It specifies CASSQEPREIYEQFF.

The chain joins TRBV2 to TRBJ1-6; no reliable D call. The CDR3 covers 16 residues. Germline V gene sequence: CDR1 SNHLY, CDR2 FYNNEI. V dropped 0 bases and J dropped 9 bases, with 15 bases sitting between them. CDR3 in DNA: TGTGCCAGCAGTGAAGCGGGTCAGGCTGGTGGTTCACCCCTCCACTTT. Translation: CASSEAGQAGGSPLHF.

CDR3 bases: TGTGCCAGTAGCGTCCAGGGGATCCCCTACGAGCAGTACTTC. It yields the protein CASSVQGIPYEQYF. J is TRBJ2-7 and V is TRBV19; TRBD1 is a possible D gene (6 bases). Looked up from germline, CDR1 is LNHDA and CDR2 is SQIVND (reference sequence). V lost 6 bases and J lost 2, with 14 bases in between. The CDR3 extends over 14 amino acids.

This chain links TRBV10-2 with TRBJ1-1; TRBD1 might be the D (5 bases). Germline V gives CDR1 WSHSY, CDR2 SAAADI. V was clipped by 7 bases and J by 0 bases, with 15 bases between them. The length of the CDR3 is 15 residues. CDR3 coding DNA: TGCGCCAGCAATAAAAGGGACGGGATGAACACTGAAGCTTTCTTT. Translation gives CASNKRDGMNTEAFF.

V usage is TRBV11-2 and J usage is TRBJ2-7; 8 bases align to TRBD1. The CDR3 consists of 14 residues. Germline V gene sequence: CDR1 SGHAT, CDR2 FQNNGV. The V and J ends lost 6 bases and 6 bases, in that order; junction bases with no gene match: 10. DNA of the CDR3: TGTGCCAGCAGTCTCGACAGGGGTCGGTCCGAGCAGTACTTC. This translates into CASSLDRGRSEQYF.

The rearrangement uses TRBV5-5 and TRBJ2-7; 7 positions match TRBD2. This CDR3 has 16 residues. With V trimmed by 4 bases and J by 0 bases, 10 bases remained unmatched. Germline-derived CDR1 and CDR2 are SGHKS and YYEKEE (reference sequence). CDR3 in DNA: TGTGCCAGCAGCAGAAGTCTAGCGGAAAGCTCCTACGAGCAGTACTTC. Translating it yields CASSRSLAESSYEQYF. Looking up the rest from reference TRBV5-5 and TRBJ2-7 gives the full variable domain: DAGVTQSPTHLIKTRGQQVTLRCSPISGHKSVSWYQQVLGQGPQFIFQYYEKEERGRGNFPDRFSARQFPNYSSELNVNALLLGDSALYLCASSRSLAESSYEQYFGPGTRLTVT.

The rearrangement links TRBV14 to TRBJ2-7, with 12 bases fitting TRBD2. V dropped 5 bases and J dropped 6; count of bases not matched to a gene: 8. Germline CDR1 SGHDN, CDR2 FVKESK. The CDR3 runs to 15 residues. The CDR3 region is CASSTTSGRFLEQYF. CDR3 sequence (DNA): TGTGCCAGCAGCACGACTAGCGGGAGATTCCTCGAGCAGTACTTC.

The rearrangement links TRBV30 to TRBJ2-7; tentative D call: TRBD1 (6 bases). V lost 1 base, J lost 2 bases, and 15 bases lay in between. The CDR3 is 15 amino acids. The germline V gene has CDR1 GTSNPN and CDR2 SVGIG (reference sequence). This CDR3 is CAWSAQVGAPYEQYF. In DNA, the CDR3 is TGTGCCTGGAGTGCCCAAGTGGGGGCCCCCTACGAGCAGTACTTC. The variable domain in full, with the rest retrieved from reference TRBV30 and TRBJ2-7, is SQTIHQWPATLVQPVGSPLSLECTVEGTSNPNLYWYRQAAGRGLQLLFYSVGIGQISSEVPQNLSASRPQDRQFILSSKKLLLSDSGFYLCAWSAQVGAPYEQYFGPGTRLTVT.

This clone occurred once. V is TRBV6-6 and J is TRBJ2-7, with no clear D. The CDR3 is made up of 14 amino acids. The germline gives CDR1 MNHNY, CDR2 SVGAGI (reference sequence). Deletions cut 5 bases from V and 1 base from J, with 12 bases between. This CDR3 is CASSPGVLSYEQYF. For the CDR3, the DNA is TGTGCCAGCAGTCCTGGGGTCCTTTCCTACGAGCAGTACTTC.

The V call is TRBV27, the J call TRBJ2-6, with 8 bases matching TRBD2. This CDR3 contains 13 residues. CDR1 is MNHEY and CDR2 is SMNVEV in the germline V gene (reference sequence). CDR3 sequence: CAAGVAGANVLTF. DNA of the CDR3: TGTGCAGCGGGGGTGGCTGGGGCCAACGTCCTGACTTTC. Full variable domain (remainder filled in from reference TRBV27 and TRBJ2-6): EAQVTQNPRYLITVTGKKLTVTCSQNMNHEYMSWYRQDPGLGLRQIYYSMNVEVTDKGDVPEGYKVSRKEKRNFPLILESPSPNQTSLYFCAAGVAGANVLTFGAGSRLTVL.

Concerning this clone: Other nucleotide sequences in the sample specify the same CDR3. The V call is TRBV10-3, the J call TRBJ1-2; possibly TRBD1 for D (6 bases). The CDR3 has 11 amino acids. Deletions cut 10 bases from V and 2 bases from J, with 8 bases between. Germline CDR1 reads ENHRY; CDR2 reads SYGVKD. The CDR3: CATTGNYGYTF. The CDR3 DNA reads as TGTGCCACCACAGGGAACTATGGCTACACCTTC.

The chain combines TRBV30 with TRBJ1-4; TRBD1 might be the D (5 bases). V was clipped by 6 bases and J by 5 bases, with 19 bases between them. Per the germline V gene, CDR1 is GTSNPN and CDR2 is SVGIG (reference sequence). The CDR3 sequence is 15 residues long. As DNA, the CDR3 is TGTGCCTGCGGTCCCCCGGGACGGACAAATGAAAAACTGTTTTTT. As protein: CACGPPGRTNEKLFF.

This CDR3 reads CASSPDGQGYEQYF. DNA for the CDR3: TGCGCCAGCAGCCCGGACGGACAGGGCTACGAGCAGTACTTC. V is TRBV5-1 and J is TRBJ2-7, with 8 positions matching TRBD1. Germline V gene data show CDR1 as SGHRS and CDR2 as YFSETQ. J lost 3 bases, V lost 4 bases, and 6 bases had no gene match. CDR3 length equals 14 residues.

CDR3: CASVPPGRDYEQYF. CDR3 nucleotides: TGTGCTAGTGTCCCCCCGGGGCGGGACTACGAGCAGTACTTC. The chain is built from TRBV12-5 and TRBJ2-7; D perhaps matches TRBD2 (6 bases). Germline assignment: CDR1 LGHNT and CDR2 FRNRAP. The CDR3 is 14 residues long. Trimming stripped 7 bases from V and 3 bases from J, with 16 bases between.

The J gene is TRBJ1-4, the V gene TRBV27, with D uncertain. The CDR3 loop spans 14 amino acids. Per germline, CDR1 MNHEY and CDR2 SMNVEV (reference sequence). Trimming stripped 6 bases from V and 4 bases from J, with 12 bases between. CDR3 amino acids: CASSRSQINEKLFF. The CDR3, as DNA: TGTGCCAGCAGCCGATCACAGATTAATGAAAAACTGTTTTTT.